The present entry profiles one TCR beta chain with its context. In germline, CDR1 is GTSNPN, CDR2 SVGIG (reference sequence). V lost 1 base, J lost 5 bases, and 4 bases stayed unmatched. The CDR3 runs to 13 residues. The sample comes from a study of blood T cell repertoires in COVID-19. Overall study: The United States, Italy and Spain supplied acute and convalescent COVID-19 samples. From T cells, B-cell-depleted T cells, or PBMCs came the material, which was cDNA or gDNA.

Some clones are missing from TCRdb's copy, which holds only in-frame ones; the method was immunoSEQ multiplex PCR. The table shows around 310,000 clones, with roughly 90% occurring only once. The source material was peripheral blood. This chain uses TRBV30 with TRBJ1-1; TRBD1 matches 7 bases. The receptor was derived from a woman aged 40 to 50 with COVID-19, enrolled during active disease. CDR3 nucleotide sequence: TGTGCCTGGAGTGCGACAGGGAGGACTGAAGCTTTCTTT. Amino acids: CAWSATGRTEAFF.